These 25 T cell receptor beta chains originate from one sample sequenced in a study of shared clonotypes between healthy human individuals. Here immunoSEQ multiplex PCR was the method, and the copy in TCRdb shows in-frame clones only, minus some. The sample contains over 950,000 clones, 60% to 80% of which appear only once. The sequenced sample consisted of memory CD4+ T cells from PBMCs. Subset reported: CD45RA-negative fraction. The receptors stem from a man between 18 and 29 years old in good health. Some clones in this sample may be carry-over from other donors' samples.

This clone was seen a few times. The chain links TRBV27 to TRBJ1-2; the D is unclear. The CDR3 covers 13 residues. Per germline, CDR1 MNHEY and CDR2 SMNVEV (reference sequence). V gave up 3 bases and J gave up 3 bases, with 8 bases separating them. For the CDR3, the DNA is TGTGCCAGCAGTTTCCGGGCACACTATGGCTACACCTTC. Protein: CASSFRAHYGYTF.

For this clone: Other DNA sequences in this sample translate to the same CDR3. The chain uses TRBV28 and TRBJ1-2; D is undetermined. V was trimmed by 8 bases and J by 5 bases, leaving 9 bases between them. The CDR3 spans 11 residues. Germline assignment: CDR1 MDHEN and CDR2 SYDVKM. The CDR3 loop reads CASGTGYGYTF. CDR3 bases: TGTGCCAGCGGAACGGGGTATGGCTACACCTTC.

This chain links TRBV7-9 with TRBJ2-2; 11 bases fit TRBD2. The CDR3 extends over 16 amino acids. After removal of 5 bases from V and 6 bases from J, the junction contained 8 bases not matched to a gene. Germline V CDR1 and CDR2: SEHNR, FQNEAQ (reference sequence). The CDR3 DNA follows: TGTGCCAGCAGCCGGCAAACTAGCGGGAGTCCCGGGGAGCTGTTTTTT. Protein product: CASSRQTSGSPGELFF.

J is TRBJ2-5 and V is TRBV19; D is possibly TRBD1 or TRBD2 (5 bases each). There are 14 residues in the CDR3. Looked up from germline, CDR1 is LNHDA and CDR2 is SQIVND (reference sequence). The V end was cut by 1 base, the J end by 5 bases, with 11 bases between. Written as DNA, the CDR3 is TGTGCCAGTAGTATAGGGGGACCTTCGGAGACCCAGTACTTC. This encodes CASSIGGPSETQYF.

Only a few counts were recorded for this clone. This rearrangement joins TRBV10-1 to TRBJ1-1; D is unclear. V was clipped by 5 bases and J by 2 bases, with 12 bases between them. This CDR3 is built from 14 residues. Looked up from germline, CDR1 is WNHNN and CDR2 is SYGVQD (reference sequence). The CDR3 here is CASSLHSENTEAFF. For the CDR3, the DNA is TGCGCCAGCAGTCTGCATTCAGAAAACACTGAAGCTTTCTTT.

The rearrangement links TRBV28 to TRBJ1-4; D possibly corresponds to TRBD1 (5 bases). The ends were cut back, 7 bases at V and 8 bases at J, with 20 bases in the middle. Germline values: CDR1 MDHEN, CDR2 SYDVKM. This CDR3 contains 15 residues. Written as DNA, the CDR3 is TGTGCCAGCACCTCAAGGAACTTCGGGGGGGAAAAACTGTTTTTT. It codes for CASTSRNFGGEKLFF.

This clone turned up a few times. The chain has TRBV7-2 and TRBJ2-7; TRBD2 is a possible D gene (5 bases). The germline V and J ends were trimmed by 2 bases and 3 bases, with 11 bases remaining between them. The germline CDR1 and CDR2 sequences are SGHTA and FQGNSA. The CDR3 sequence is 14 residues long. Written as DNA, the CDR3 is TGTGCCAGCAGCTTATTCGCGGAGGACTACGAGCAGTACTTC. Protein: CASSLFAEDYEQYF.

This chain uses TRBV28 with TRBJ2-1; a weak D match, TRBD2 (6 bases). This CDR3 has 14 residues. Germline CDR1 reads MDHEN; CDR2 reads SYDVKM. The V and J ends lost 6 bases and 6 bases respectively, with 15 bases between them. CDR3 sequence (DNA): TGTGCCAGCAGCAAACCCGCAGCGGGCAATGAGCAGTTCTTC. This translates into CASSKPAAGNEQFF. Complete variable domain (other parts from reference TRBV28 and TRBJ2-1): DVKVTQSSRYLVKRTGEKVFLECVQDMDHENMFWYRQDPGLGLRLIYFSYDVKMKEKGDIPEGYSVSREKKERFSLILESASTNQTSMYLCASSKPAAGNEQFFGPGTRLTVL.

The chain carries TRBV5-5 and TRBJ1-2; D gene unclear. The CDR3 sequence is 11 residues long. Trimming removed 4 bases at V and 12 bases at J, with 13 bases between. Germline V gene lookup returns CDR1 SGHKS and CDR2 YYEKEE (reference sequence). In DNA form, the CDR3 reads TGTGCCAGCAGCGCTTTCTCTGGGGACACCTTC. Residues: CASSAFSGDTF.

This clone was seen only once. The chain recombines TRBV6-6 with TRBJ1-2; 8 bases map to TRBD1. Germline CDR1 reads MNHNY; CDR2 reads SVGAGI (reference sequence). There are 12 residues in the CDR3. The V and J ends lost 9 bases and 6 bases, in that order; junction bases with no gene match: 6. The CDR3 reads CASAGQADGYTF. For the CDR3, the DNA is TGTGCCAGTGCGGGACAGGCCGATGGCTACACCTTC.

J is TRBJ2-3 and V is TRBV27, with TRBD2 identical over 13 bases. This CDR3 region has 18 residues. The germline V gene has CDR1 MNHEY and CDR2 SMNVEV (reference sequence). Trimming took 7 bases from V and 4 from J; bases not matched to a gene: 14. CDR3 DNA: TGTGCCAGCACCCTCAGACTAGCGGGAGGCCAAGGGGCAGATACGCAGTATTTT. As protein: CASTLRLAGGQGADTQYF.

This sequence joins TRBV28 and TRBJ2-3, with 7 bases fitting TRBD1. The CDR3 has 16 amino acids. Germline V gene sequence: CDR1 MDHEN, CDR2 SYDVKM. V gave up 6 bases and J gave up 0 bases; unmatched junction bases: 9. The CDR3 bases are TGTGCCAGCAGAGCAAACAGGGGATCTAGCACAGATACGCAGTATTTT. This codes for CASRANRGSSTDTQYF.

The chain links TRBV6-6 to TRBJ2-7; 9 bases are shared with TRBD1. V shed 7 bases and J 5 bases; nucleotides not matched to a gene: 12. In germline, CDR1 is MNHNY, CDR2 SVGAGI (reference sequence). The CDR3 runs to 15 residues. CDR3 sequence: CASIHRGRLGNEQYF. The CDR3 nucleotides are TGTGCCAGCATCCACAGGGGGCGATTAGGGAACGAGCAGTACTTC.

This chain links TRBV14 with TRBJ2-2; unclear D gene. V lost 0 bases to trimming and J lost 6 bases, with 5 bases between them. Germline V CDR1 and CDR2: SGHDN, FVKESK. The CDR3 totals 13 residues. The chain's CDR3 is CASSQDSAGELFF. DNA for the CDR3: TGTGCCAGCAGCCAAGATTCAGCCGGGGAGCTGTTTTTT.

The chain links TRBV4-2 to TRBJ2-1, with 7 bases that match TRBD1. Germline V gene data show CDR1 as LGHNA and CDR2 as YNFKEQ. CDR3 size: 18 residues. The V gene end was trimmed by 4 bases and the J gene end by 4 bases; junction bases not matched to a gene: 16. CDR3 amino acids: CASSPRTGLRGGYNEQFF. The CDR3 DNA is TGTGCCAGCAGCCCCAGGACAGGACTCCGTGGGGGTTACAATGAGCAGTTCTTC.

This chain joins TRBV5-3 and TRBJ1-2, with a possible D match to TRBD1 (5 bases). TRBV5-3 is recorded as an ORF, its role being uncertain. The CDR3 length is 16 residues. The ends were cut back, 4 bases at V and 4 bases at J, with 20 bases in the middle. The CDR3 sequence is CARSPRSGRAFYGYTF. CDR3 DNA sequence: TGTGCCAGAAGCCCCCGTTCGGGCAGGGCATTCTATGGCTACACCTTC.

The gene calls are TRBV19 and TRBJ1-1; D might be TRBD1 (5 bases). Germline V lookup: CDR1 LNHDA, CDR2 SQIVND (reference sequence). The CDR3 is 15 residues long. The V end was cut by 0 bases, the J end by 5 bases, with 13 bases between. This chain's CDR3 is CASSIDYSGRTEAFF. Here the CDR3 DNA reads TGTGCCAGTAGTATAGATTACTCAGGGCGGACTGAAGCTTTCTTT.

V is TRBV7-6 and J is TRBJ2-1; 7 bases match TRBD1. In germline, CDR1 is SGHVS, CDR2 FNYEAQ. Trimming took 2 bases from V and 2 from J; bases not matched to a gene: 9. The CDR3 length is 17 residues. This CDR3 reads CASSLRLTGTAYNEQFF. CDR3 coding DNA: TGTGCCAGCAGCTTAAGACTCACCGGGACAGCCTACAATGAGCAGTTCTTC.

The chain recombines TRBV18 with TRBJ1-4; 7 bases agree with TRBD1. With 6 bases clipped from V and 8 bases from J, the junction kept 9 bases outside the gene matches. CDR1 and CDR2 (germline): KGHSH, LQKENI. The CDR3 is made up of 14 amino acids. The DNA for the CDR3 is TGTGCCAGCTCCTACATCGACAGGGAAGAAAAACTGTTTTTT. Protein: CASSYIDREEKLFF. The full variable domain, its missing parts supplied by reference TRBV18 and TRBJ1-4, is NAGVMQNPRHLVRRRGQEARLRCSPMKGHSHVYWYRQLPEEGLKFMVYLQKENIIDESGMPKERFSAEFPKEGPSILRIQQVVRGDSAAYFCASSYIDREEKLFFGSGTQLSVL.

The table lists this clone with a count of one. The chain has TRBV7-2 and TRBJ1-5; 7 nucleotides agree with TRBD1. This CDR3 is 15 amino acids long. Germline loops: CDR1 SGHTA, CDR2 FQGNSA. J gave up 2 bases and V 5 bases, and 6 bases lay outside the gene matches. The CDR3 nucleotides read TGTGCCAGCAGCCAAGACAGGGTGGGCAATCAGCCCCAGCATTTT. Protein sequence: CASSQDRVGNQPQHF.

The DNA for the CDR3 is TGCAGCGTTGAAACCCCGGGACTGATATACGAGCAGTACTTC. Encoded protein: CSVETPGLIYEQYF. V is TRBV29-1 and J is TRBJ2-7; D perhaps matches TRBD2 (6 bases). The CDR3 spans 14 residues. Trimming took 2 bases from V and 4 from J, leaving 15 bases between them. Germline CDR1 SQVTM, CDR2 ANQGSEA.

This clone was seen just once. The chain links TRBV7-3 to TRBJ2-5; D gene uncertain. Germline V CDR1 and CDR2: SGHTA, FQGTGA. The CDR3 is 13 residues long. V lost 2 bases and J lost 8, with 12 bases in between. The DNA for the CDR3 is TGTGCCAGCAGCTTAGATCAAACAAGCACCCAGTACTTC. Translated: CASSLDQTSTQYF.

The chain has TRBV18 and TRBJ1-2, with a possible D match to TRBD1 (5 bases). Trimming took 3 bases from V and 4 from J, leaving 9 bases between them. The CDR3 extends over 13 amino acids. Per germline, CDR1 KGHSH and CDR2 LQKENI. CDR3 sequence reads: CASSPGETYGYTF. DNA of the CDR3: TGTGCCAGCTCACCGGGGGAAACCTATGGCTACACCTTC.

The rearrangement links TRBV6-5 to TRBJ1-2, with D unclear. CDR3 length: 13 residues. Germline lookup yields CDR1 MNHEY and CDR2 SVGAGI. V was pared by 2 bases and J by 0 bases, with 4 bases between. The CDR3 protein is CASSYDTNYGYTF. CDR3 DNA sequence: TGTGCCAGCAGTTACGACACTAACTATGGCTACACCTTC.

This chain joins TRBV2 and TRBJ1-3; D gene ambiguous. V shed 4 bases and J shed 1 base, with 11 bases lying between them. Germline CDR1 reads SNHLY; CDR2 reads FYNNEI. The CDR3 runs 15 residues. CDR3 in amino acids: CASSGARQSGNTIYF. The CDR3 nucleotides are TGTGCCAGCAGTGGTGCCAGGCAATCTGGAAACACCATATATTTT.